This T cell receptor beta chain derives from a study of beta chain features in type 1 diabetes. Study-wide findings and caveats: Across all four CD4+ subsets, people with type 1 diabetes showed modestly shorter TCRB CDR3s.

Expressed TCRB transcripts got sequenced, as all isolated RNA was reverse transcribed. TCRdb's copy holds only in-frame clones and misses some; the assay was immunoSEQ multiplex PCR. Of 200,000 to 300,000 clones listed, approximately 15% are singletons. This clone turned up a few times. Antigen unknown. The V segment lost 6 bases and the J segment 8 bases; nucleotides outside the gene matches: 11. Germline V gene data show CDR1 as PRHDT and CDR2 as FYEKMQ (reference sequence). The CDR3 spans 16 residues. The receptor's source is a man younger than 40 with type 1 diabetes. J is TRBJ2-1 and V is TRBV13; 12 bases match TRBD2. Input material: naive CD4+ T cells from blood. The CDR3 DNA follows: TGTGCCAGCAGTAAAATTAGACTAGCGGGGGTAGATGAGCAGTTCTTC. Its translation is CASSKIRLAGVDEQFF.